A selection of T cell receptor beta chains follows, all from one sample in a study of CD4 T cells in relation to SARS-CoV-2 and coronaviruses. TCRdb's table, derived via immunoSEQ multiplex PCR, lists solely in-frame clones and lacks some. The repertoire holds over 25,000 clones, over 75% seen once, with approximately 14% in the top ten. The antigens for these receptors are not known. Input material: CD4+ T cells from PBMCs, cultured in vitro. The receptors were gathered from a human donor in good health. The CDR3 runs from the conserved cysteine through the conserved F or W. A D gene is named only where the DNA matches it firmly. Not all rows give a size; the values are once, few, many and, for expanded clones, a class.

d_gene	v_gene	abundance	j_gene	CDR3aa	CDR3nt
TRBD2	TRBV3-1/TRBV3-2	.	TRBJ2-3	CASSQDPGGSTDTQYF	TGTGCCAGCAGCCAAGATCCGGGAGGGAGCACAGATACGCAGTATTTT
.	TRBV15	.	TRBJ2-7	CATIAPWTNYEQYF	TGTGCCACCATCGCGCCCTGGACTAACTACGAGCAGTACTTC
TRBD1	TRBV6-5	.	TRBJ1-2	CASSTGTGRGYTF	TGTGCCAGCAGTACCGGGACAGGTCGCGGCTACACCTTC
TRBD1	TRBV7-2	.	TRBJ1-2	CASTIPGGLYGYTF	TGTGCCAGCACCATTCCAGGGGGATTATATGGCTACACCTTC
TRBD1	TRBV5-8	.	TRBJ2-5	CASSRTGTGGQKYF	TGTGCCAGCAGCCGTACCGGGACAGGGGGGCAAAAGTACTTC
.	TRBV4-1	once	TRBJ2-1	CASSQFLIRGPSYNEQFF	TGCGCCAGCAGCCAATTTCTTATTAGGGGCCCCTCCTACAATGAGCAGTTCTTC
TRBD2	TRBV7-9	.	TRBJ2-2	CASSSPGGQAGELFF	TGTGCCAGCAGCTCCCCGGGGGGGCAGGCCGGGGAGCTGTTTTTT
.	TRBV6-2/TRBV6-3	.	TRBJ2-7	CASSYDRTAVYEQYF	TGTGCCAGCAGTTACGATCGGACCGCTGTCTACGAGCAGTACTTC
TRBD2	TRBV4-3	.	TRBJ2-1	CASSQDRGGFVGGLQDEQFF	TGCGCCAGCAGCCAAGATCGCGGGGGATTTGTCGGGGGACTCCAGGATGAGCAGTTCTTC
.	TRBV5-1	.	TRBJ2-4	CASSADTAAKNIQYF	TGCGCCAGCAGCGCAGACACAGCCGCCAAAAACATTCAGTACTTC
.	TRBV6-2/TRBV6-3	.	TRBJ1-2	CASSYRTLGGYTF	TGTGCCAGCAGTTATCGAACCCTTGGGGGCTACACCTTC
.	TRBV25-1	.	TRBJ1-1	CASRRDGTEAFF	TGTGCCAGCAGGAGGGACGGCACTGAAGCTTTCTTT
TRBD1	TRBV4-1	.	TRBJ2-1	CASSQGNRGDNEQFF	TGCGCCAGCAGCCAAGGCAACAGGGGCGACAATGAGCAGTTCTTC
TRBD2	TRBV3-1/TRBV3-2	.	TRBJ2-7	CASSLTSGGGQQYF	TGTGCCAGCAGCCTGACTAGCGGGGGGGGGCAACAGTACTTC
.	TRBV5-1	.	TRBJ2-7	CASSLTDYRLVQYF	TGCGCCAGCAGCTTGACGGACTACCGCCTCGTGCAGTACTTC
TRBD2	TRBV28	.	TRBJ2-7	CASRSGASYEQYF	TGTGCCAGCAGAAGCGGGGCCTCCTACGAGCAGTACTTC
TRBD1	TRBV7-9	.	TRBJ1-1	CASSLPGGGNFAVNTEAFF	TGTGCCAGCAGCCTCCCAGGGGGGGGTAACTTTGCGGTGAACACTGAAGCTTTCTTT
TRBD2	TRBV7-8	few	TRBJ2-3	CASTAGGADTQYF	TGTGCCAGCACGGCGGGAGGGGCAGATACGCAGTATTTT
.	TRBV5-4	.	TRBJ2-1	CASSPDRSSYNEQFF	TGTGCCAGCAGCCCGGACCGGAGCTCCTACAATGAGCAGTTCTTC
TRBD1	TRBV7-8	.	TRBJ2-7	CASSRQGAYEQYF	TGTGCCAGCAGCCGTCAGGGGGCCTACGAGCAGTACTTC
.	TRBV11-2	few	TRBJ1-1	CASSLDLGGRDEAFF	TGTGCCAGCAGCTTAGATCTCGGGGGGCGTGATGAAGCTTTCTTT
TRBD1	TRBV27	.	TRBJ2-1	CASSFLGQGDYEQFF	TGTGCCAGCAGTTTCCTTGGACAGGGGGATTATGAGCAGTTCTTC
TRBD1	TRBV6-6	.	TRBJ2-5	CASSYGMTGVQETQYF	TGTGCCAGCAGTTACGGAATGACAGGGGTCCAAGAGACCCAGTACTTC
.	TRBV5-1	.	TRBJ2-1	CASSFAGFEQFF	TGCGCCAGCAGCTTCGCGGGGTTTGAGCAGTTCTTC
TRBD2	TRBV5-1	.	TRBJ2-3	CASSLAGGPTDTQYF	TGCGCCAGCAGCCTCGCGGGGGGGCCCACAGATACGCAGTATTTT
TRBD1	TRBV4-3	.	TRBJ1-6	CASSQGQGISYNSPLHF	TGCGCCAGCAGCCAAGGACAGGGAATCTCCTATAATTCACCCCTCCACTTT
.	TRBV5-6	.	TRBJ2-7	CASSGRDHYEQYF	TGTGCCAGCAGCGGTCGGGACCACTACGAGCAGTACTTC
.	TRBV4-2	.	TRBJ2-7	CASSQEIGGNRYEQYF	TGTGCCAGCAGCCAAGAGATCGGAGGGAATCGCTACGAGCAGTACTTC
.	TRBV5-1	.	TRBJ1-4	CASSLAETIGEKLFF	TGCGCCAGCAGCTTGGCCGAGACGATCGGTGAAAAACTGTTTTTT